This record concerns one TCR beta chain sequence. Its target is not known. This entry is derived from a study of Graves' ophthalmopathy and Graves' hyperthyroidism. On the study more broadly: Prior to any treatment, peripheral blood was collected at the time of initial diagnosis.

Amplification of the TCR beta CDR3 regions used RNA transcripts (as template). RT-PCR was first run with HTBI primers, then multiplex PCR in a second round. TCRdb reprocessed the multiplex PCR reads via MiXCR and lists one record per CDR3 protein. This sample carries more than 550,000 distinct CDR3 sequences, under 50% of them seen once, and the ten largest clones take 3.3%. The CDR3 runs 15 residues. Trimming pared 5 bases from V and 3 bases from J, leaving 16 bases between. Germline V gene lookup returns CDR1 MNHEY and CDR2 SVGAGI. Study-level points and caveats: Blood shared most expanded thyroid clonotypes above 0.001 frequency. The model's ophthalmopathy progression predictions had around 64% sensitivity and over 72% specificity.

The J gene is TRBJ1-1, the V gene TRBV6-5; weak D call: TRBD1 (5 bases). The clonotype originates from an adult man with Graves' ophthalmopathy. Sequenced: peripheral blood. Here the CDR3 reads CASSPRVGGDTEAFF. In DNA, the CDR3 is TGTGCCAGCAGTCCCCGCGTTGGGGGGGACACTGAAGCTTTCTTT.